The clone carrying this T cell receptor beta chain was seen a few times. What it binds is unknown. Described treatment: roughly 10-day PBMC culture with coronavirus spike peptide pools or control peptides (ViraFEST assay). These data come from a study of vaccination and CD4 T cells after COVID-19. The Oncomine TCR Beta short-read assay was what sequenced the DNA obtained from cultured CD4+ T cells. TCRdb ran MiXCR on the PCR reads and lists one entry per CDR3 protein. The sample has approximately 4,600 distinct CDR3 sequences, less than 50% seen once. V lost 4 bases and J lost 4; bases outside the gene matches: 2. Germline values: CDR1 MNHEY, CDR2 SVGAGI. CDR3 size: 14 residues.

This clonotype was obtained from a human donor who had recovered from COVID-19. The chain links TRBV6-5 to TRBJ1-2, with TRBD1 identical over 11 bases. Sequencing used CD4+ T cells from blood, cultured in vitro. The CDR3 reads CASSWTGGAYGYTF. CDR3 bases: TGTGCCAGCAGTTGGACAGGGGGCGCCTATGGCTACACCTTC.